The 25 T cell receptor beta chains listed next were all sequenced from one sample in a study of T cell responses to AZD1222 COVID-19 vaccine. The protocol was immunoSEQ multiplex PCR, while the TCRdb copy is restricted to in-frame clones and leaves out a portion. This repertoire shows about 140,000 clones, approximately 94% found once; its top ten account for roughly 5%. The source was peripheral blood, collected on day 0 of AZD1222 vaccination. The receptor source for this set is an adult in good health.

This sequence joins TRBV28 and TRBJ2-7, with TRBD1 matching over 10 bases. CDR3 length: 13 amino acids. V lost 10 bases to trimming and J lost 3 bases; unmatched junction nucleotides: 6. Germline V gene sequence: CDR1 MDHEN, CDR2 SYDVKM. The CDR3 here is CATRDRGSYEQYF. CDR3 nucleotide sequence: TGTGCCACACGGGACAGGGGAAGCTACGAGCAGTACTTC.

The rearrangement links TRBV6-2 or TRBV6-3 to TRBJ2-7; TRBD1 agrees at 8 bases. Germline V gives CDR1 MNHEY, CDR2 SVGEGT. The CDR3 is 18 residues long. Trimming removed 0 bases from V and 3 bases from J; junction bases left unmatched: 13. The CDR3 coding sequence is TGTGCCAGCAGTTACTCGACCGGGACAGGAGTTTTAAACTACGAGCAGTACTTC. Translation: CASSYSTGTGVLNYEQYF.

The J gene is TRBJ2-3, the V gene TRBV6-6; 8 bases agree with TRBD1. Germline V lookup: CDR1 MNHNY, CDR2 SVGAGI (reference sequence). Trimming at V came to 2 bases and at J to 6 bases, leaving 7 bases not matched to a gene. The CDR3 is made up of 15 amino acids. CDR3 nucleotide sequence: TGTGCCAGCAGTTACGCTTGGACAGGGTTGGATACGCAGTATTTT. It codes for CASSYAWTGLDTQYF.

V and J are TRBV9 and TRBJ1-2; D ambiguous. The CDR3 runs to 15 residues. The V end lost 4 bases, the J end lost 0 bases, and 13 bases lay between the germline ends. Germline V gives CDR1 SGDLS, CDR2 YYNGEE. CDR3 region: CASSYTSGANYGYTF. DNA of the CDR3: TGTGCCAGCAGCTACACTTCAGGTGCTAACTATGGCTACACCTTC.

This chain joins TRBV7-9 and TRBJ1-5; possible D gene TRBD1, 5 bases. CDR1 is SEHNR and CDR2 is FQNEAQ in the germline V gene (reference sequence). Deletions cut 5 bases from V and 3 bases from J, with 17 bases between. The CDR3 extends over 16 amino acids. CDR3 in DNA: TGTGCCAGCAGCCAGGATCGGGCAGGGTACAATCAGCCCCAGCATTTT. It encodes CASSQDRAGYNQPQHF.

The chain couples TRBV6-5 to TRBJ1-1, with 11 bases identical to TRBD1. Per the germline V gene, CDR1 is MNHEY and CDR2 is SVGAGI. Trimming took 4 bases from V and 0 from J; bases not matched to a gene: 1. The CDR3 is 15 amino acids. The CDR3 region has the DNA TGTGCCAGCAGTTTGGACAGGGGGCTGAACACTGAAGCTTTCTTT. Its protein product is CASSLDRGLNTEAFF.

This chain uses TRBV4-3 with TRBJ1-1; D not certain. Trimming pared 0 bases from V and 0 bases from J, leaving 5 bases between. Germline V gene lookup returns CDR1 LGHNA and CDR2 YSLEER. The CDR3 is made up of 14 amino acids. The CDR3 DNA reads as TGCGCCAGCAGCCAAGACAGGCTGAACACTGAAGCTTTCTTT. Protein: CASSQDRLNTEAFF.

The J gene is TRBJ2-7, the V gene TRBV7-2; TRBD2 aligns across 7 bases. Looked up from germline, CDR1 is SGHTA and CDR2 is FQGNSA. Trimming at V came to 5 bases and at J to 1 base, leaving 8 bases not matched to a gene. This CDR3 contains 15 residues. CDR3 residues: CASSEGLRPSYEQYF. CDR3 DNA: TGTGCCAGCAGCGAGGGACTAAGGCCGTCCTACGAGCAGTACTTC.

Only one count was recorded for this clone. J is TRBJ2-2 and V is TRBV5-6; tentatively, D is TRBD1 (5 bases). Germline CDR1 reads SGHDT; CDR2 reads YYEEEE. Deletions cut 4 bases from V and 5 bases from J, with 9 bases between. The CDR3 is 13 amino acids. CDR3 sequence: CASSRTGTGELFF. In DNA, the CDR3 is TGTGCCAGCAGCCGTACAGGTACCGGGGAGCTGTTTTTT.

The chain employs TRBV27 and TRBJ1-1, with D possibly TRBD1 on 5 matching bases. CDR1 is MNHEY and CDR2 is SMNVEV in the germline V gene (reference sequence). V lost 4 bases and J 2 bases, leaving 11 bases between the germline ends. The CDR3 sequence is 14 residues long. The CDR3 protein is CASSSLGTNTEAFF. The DNA of the CDR3 is TGTGCCAGCAGTTCGCTCGGGACCAACACTGAAGCTTTCTTT.

The chain is built from TRBV9 and TRBJ2-3; no clear D. The CDR3 consists of 12 residues. V was cut by 0 bases and J by 8 bases, with 7 bases left in between. CDR1 and CDR2 (germline): SGDLS, YYNGEE. DNA for the CDR3: TGTGCCAGCAGCGTAGATGAGTTTACGCAGTATTTT. This codes for CASSVDEFTQYF.

This clone was seen once. This rearrangement joins TRBV5-5 to TRBJ1-5; D unresolved. The germline CDR1 and CDR2 sequences are SGHKS and YYEKEE (reference sequence). The CDR3 loop spans 13 amino acids. V was cut by 3 bases and J by 7 bases, with 11 bases left in between. The CDR3 region has the DNA TGTGCCAGCAGCTCGGACGGCGCCCAGCCCCAGCATTTT. Amino acid sequence: CASSSDGAQPQHF.

V and J are TRBV24-1 and TRBJ2-1; TRBD1 might be the D (6 bases). CDR3 length: 13 amino acids. Germline assignment: CDR1 KGHDR and CDR2 SFDVKD. V gave up 4 bases and J gave up 8 bases, with 11 bases separating them. CDR3 sequence (DNA): TGTGCCACCAGTGAGCCGCAGGGGCATGAGCAGTTCTTC. Residues: CATSEPQGHEQFF.

The count of this clone is one. The CDR3 DNA sequence: TGCGCCAGCAGCCCGGTCGCGGGGGGCGCCTACGAGCAGTACTTC. Translation: CASSPVAGGAYEQYF. The genes are TRBV5-1 and TRBJ2-7; TRBD2 agrees at 8 bases. Per the germline V gene, CDR1 is SGHRS and CDR2 is YFSETQ. This CDR3 region has 15 residues. V trimming: 4 bases; J trimming: 2 bases; junction bases outside the gene matches: 8.

This chain joins TRBV5-1 and TRBJ1-1; 9 bases match TRBD1. The V and J ends lost 1 base and 7 bases, in that order; junction bases with no gene match: 8. This CDR3 contains 15 residues. Germline lookup yields CDR1 SGHRS and CDR2 YFSETQ. The CDR3 DNA reads as TGCGCCAGCAGCTTGTTGGGACAGGGCTCGGATGAAGCTTTCTTT. Its translation is CASSLLGQGSDEAFF.

This chain links TRBV6-2 or TRBV6-3 with TRBJ2-5; D remains ambiguous. This CDR3 contains 11 residues. CDR1 and CDR2 from the germline V gene are MNHEY and SVGEGT. Trimming removed 4 bases from V and 5 bases from J, with 5 bases in between. CDR3 nucleotide sequence: TGTGCCAGCAGTTCCTCGGAGACCCAGTACTTC. Amino acids: CASSSSETQYF.

This chain uses TRBV5-1 with TRBJ1-1, with D hard to call. V lost 4 bases and J lost 0, with 22 bases in between. The CDR3 runs 18 residues. CDR1 SGHRS and CDR2 YFSETQ come from the germline V gene. For the CDR3, the DNA is TGCGCCAGCAGCCGCCAAGGAAACTTTCGGGCCATGAACACTGAAGCTTTCTTT. Protein: CASSRQGNFRAMNTEAFF.

This chain links TRBV4-3 with TRBJ2-7; 12 positions agree with TRBD2. Germline CDR1 LGHNA, CDR2 YSLEER. V shed 1 base, J shed 2 bases, and the junction held 0 bases outside the gene matches. The CDR3 spans 15 residues. CDR3 coding DNA: TGCGCCAGCAGCCAAGGGACTAGCGGGACCTACGAGCAGTACTTC. This encodes CASSQGTSGTYEQYF.

This clone showed up just a few times. The gene calls are TRBV10-3 and TRBJ1-2, with a tentative D call TRBD1 (6 bases). In germline, CDR1 is ENHRY, CDR2 SYGVKD. Trimming stripped 7 bases from V and 2 bases from J, with 14 bases between. CDR3 length: 14 amino acids. CDR3 region: CAIMVAGANYGYTF. The CDR3 DNA reads as TGTGCCATCATGGTGGCAGGGGCCAACTATGGCTACACCTTC.

The chain employs TRBV27 and TRBJ1-6; perhaps TRBD1 as D (5 bases). The CDR3 has 15 residues. Germline CDR1 is MNHEY and CDR2 is SMNVEV (reference sequence). V lost 0 bases and J lost 9, with 12 bases in between. CDR3: CASSLSLTDFSPLHF. CDR3 bases: TGTGCCAGCAGTTTATCTTTGACAGATTTTTCACCCCTCCACTTT.

This chain's CDR3 is CASSTDRNTGELFF. CDR3 nucleotide sequence: TGTGCCAGCAGCACGGACAGAAACACCGGGGAGCTGTTTTTT. The chain joins TRBV11-2 to TRBJ2-2; TRBD1 might be the D (6 bases). Germline values: CDR1 SGHAT, CDR2 FQNNGV. The CDR3 loop spans 14 amino acids. The V gene lost 5 bases and the J gene lost 2 bases, with 9 bases spanning the gap.

The CDR3 coding sequence is TGTGCCAGCAGTGGACAGCCAGTAAAGACCCAGTACTTC. Translation gives CASSGQPVKTQYF. The chain joins TRBV2 to TRBJ2-5; D possibly corresponds to TRBD1 (5 bases). V dropped 4 bases and J dropped 6 bases, with 12 bases sitting between them. The CDR3 sequence is 13 residues long. Germline CDR1 SNHLY, CDR2 FYNNEI. Based on the CDR3 plus reference TRBV2 and TRBJ2-5, the full variable domain is EPEVTQTPSHQVTQMGQEVILRCVPISNHLYFYWYRQILGQKVEFLVSFYNNEISEKSEIFDDQFSVERPDGSNFTLKIRSTKLEDSAMYFCASSGQPVKTQYFGPGTRLLVL.

J is TRBJ2-1 and V is TRBV13; TRBD2 matches 8 bases. V trimming: 2 bases; J trimming: 9 bases; junction bases outside the gene matches: 3. The CDR3 is 13 residues long. In germline, CDR1 is PRHDT, CDR2 FYEKMQ (reference sequence). The CDR3 DNA is TGTGCCAGCAGCTTACCAGGACTAGCTGAGCAGTTCTTC. Protein product: CASSLPGLAEQFF. The whole variable domain, filled in from reference TRBV13 and TRBJ2-1, reads AAGVIQSPRHLIKEKRETATLKCYPIPRHDTVYWYQQGPGQDPQFLISFYEKMQSDKGSIPDRFSAQQFSDYHSELNMSSLELGDSALYFCASSLPGLAEQFFGPGTRLTVL.

CDR3: CASSQQGWTEAFF. In nucleotides, the CDR3 is TGTGCCAGCAGCCAACAGGGATGGACTGAAGCTTTCTTT. This chain uses TRBV3-1 (or the pseudogene TRBV3-2) with TRBJ1-1; tentatively, D is TRBD1 (5 bases). The CDR3 runs 13 residues. The germline gives CDR1 LGHDT, CDR2 YNNKEL (reference sequence). The V gene lost 2 bases and the J gene lost 5 bases, with 9 bases spanning the gap.

The chain combines TRBV19 with TRBJ2-1; TRBD2 aligns across 7 bases. Germline V gives CDR1 LNHDA, CDR2 SQIVND (reference sequence). With 4 bases clipped from V and 0 bases from J, the junction kept 3 bases outside the gene matches. The CDR3 length is 15 residues. CDR3 region: CASSRLANSYNEQFF. CDR3 nucleotides: TGTGCCAGTAGTAGACTAGCTAACTCCTACAATGAGCAGTTCTTC. The full variable domain, with the rest looked up from reference TRBV19 and TRBJ2-1, is DGGITQSPKYLFRKEGQNVTLSCEQNLNHDAMYWYRQDPGQGLRLIYYSQIVNDFQKGDIAEGYSVSREKKESFPLTVTSAQKNPTAFYLCASSRLANSYNEQFFGPGTRLTVL.